Presented here are 28 T cell receptor beta chains from one specimen sequenced in a study of OX40 agonist ivuxolimab in advanced cancers. Sequencing used immunoSEQ multiplex PCR; TCRdb keeps in-frame clones, though not all of them. The table lists approximately 120,000 clones, roughly 92% of them singletons. Sample: CD4+ or CD8+ T cells sorted from blood, taken in a trial of the OX40 agonist ivuxolimab. The receptors were gathered from an adult with an advanced solid tumor such as melanoma, head and neck, liver or kidney cancer.

The J gene is TRBJ1-1, the V gene TRBV30; no firm D call. The CDR3 consists of 12 residues. With 0 bases removed from V and 10 bases from J, the gap between germline ends came to 12 bases. Germline values: CDR1 GTSNPN, CDR2 SVGIG (reference sequence). CDR3 amino acids: CAWSVGSELAFF. The CDR3 DNA is TGTGCCTGGAGTGTAGGGTCAGAGCTAGCTTTCTTT.

This chain's CDR3 is CASSLDGPSDHEQYF. The CDR3 DNA reads TGTGCCAGCAGCTTAGATGGACCCTCAGACCACGAGCAGTACTTC. The gene calls are TRBV11-3 and TRBJ2-7; D unresolved. Germline CDR1 reads SGHNT; CDR2 reads YENEEA. This CDR3 has 15 amino acids. The germline V and J ends were trimmed by 0 bases and 5 bases, with 14 bases remaining between them.

This chain connects TRBV10-3 to TRBJ1-1; D is possibly TRBD1 (5 bases). Germline CDR1 reads ENHRY; CDR2 reads SYGVKD. This CDR3 is 14 amino acids long. The V and J ends lost 2 bases and 5 bases respectively, with 12 bases between them. This chain's CDR3 is CAISEGVGGTEAFF. Written as DNA, the CDR3 is TGTGCCATCAGTGAGGGGGTTGGGGGGACTGAAGCTTTCTTT.

This clone occurred a few times. As DNA, the CDR3 is TGCGCCAGCAGCCAAGATCGACAGGGCGACAATCAGCCCCAGCATTTT. Residues: CASSQDRQGDNQPQHF. The chain has TRBV4-3 and TRBJ1-5; 7 nucleotides align to TRBD1. CDR3 length: 16 amino acids. Germline V gene sequence: CDR1 LGHNA, CDR2 YSLEER. The V segment lost 0 bases and the J segment 3 bases; nucleotides outside the gene matches: 5.

The chain employs TRBV28 and TRBJ1-1; 10 bases align to TRBD1. Germline assignment: CDR1 MDHEN and CDR2 SYDVKM. The J segment lost 4 bases and the V segment lost 5 bases, leaving 7 bases of the junction unmatched. This CDR3 is 15 amino acids long. The chain's CDR3 is CASSARQGAITEAFF. For the CDR3, the DNA is TGTGCCAGCAGTGCCCGACAGGGGGCGATCACTGAAGCTTTCTTT.

The V and J genes are TRBV18 and TRBJ1-2, with TRBD1 matching over 10 bases. This CDR3 comprises 15 residues. Trimming at V came to 3 bases and at J to 1 base, leaving 2 bases not matched to a gene. Germline V gives CDR1 KGHSH, CDR2 LQKENI. CDR3 loop: CASSPGTGVNYGYTF. The CDR3 region has the DNA TGTGCCAGCTCACCCGGGACAGGGGTTAACTATGGCTACACCTTC.

This rearrangement joins TRBV11-3 to TRBJ1-2; 9 bases are shared with TRBD1. The CDR3 is made up of 14 amino acids. Germline trimming cut 4 bases from V and 7 bases from J; bases unmatched to any gene: 7. CDR1 is SGHNT, CDR2 YENEEA, per germline. The chain's CDR3 is CASSSTRDRVGYTF. The CDR3 DNA sequence: TGTGCCAGCAGCTCTACCCGGGACAGGGTTGGCTACACCTTC. The entire variable domain, with the rest obtained from reference TRBV11-3 and TRBJ1-2, is as follows: EAGVVQSPRYKIIEKKQPVAFWCNPISGHNTLYWYLQNLGQGPELLIRYENEEAVDDSQLPKDRFSAERLKGVDSTLKIQPAELGDSAVYLCASSSTRDRVGYTFGSGTRLTVV.

The chain couples TRBV9 to TRBJ1-2; D is unclear. This CDR3 contains 12 residues. Germline V CDR1 and CDR2: SGDLS, YYNGEE. V lost 3 bases and J lost 3, with 6 bases in between. CDR3 protein: CASSAQDYGYTF. The CDR3 DNA sequence: TGTGCCAGCAGCGCGCAGGACTATGGCTACACCTTC.

The chain joins TRBV28 to TRBJ2-7; a possible D gene is TRBD2 (7 bases). The CDR3 consists of 14 residues. Germline assignment: CDR1 MDHEN and CDR2 SYDVKM. The V and J ends lost 6 bases and 6 bases respectively, with 18 bases between them. CDR3 coding DNA: TGTGCCAGCAGCCTCCCTACCGGGGGGCGCGAGCAGTACTTC. Amino acids: CASSLPTGGREQYF. Together with reference TRBV28 and TRBJ2-7, the CDR3 gives the full variable domain: DVKVTQSSRYLVKRTGEKVFLECVQDMDHENMFWYRQDPGLGLRLIYFSYDVKMKEKGDIPEGYSVSREKKERFSLILESASTNQTSMYLCASSLPTGGREQYFGPGTRLTVT.

This clone showed up just a few times. The CDR3 region has the DNA TGTGCCAGCAGCAAAAGGGGCACAGATACGCAGTATTTT. Protein sequence: CASSKRGTDTQYF. The V and J genes are TRBV7-3 and TRBJ2-3; unclear D gene. The V end was cut by 5 bases, the J end by 1 base, with 7 bases between. CDR3 length equals 13 residues. Germline V gene data show CDR1 as SGHTA and CDR2 as FQGTGA.

The rearrangement joins TRBV5-8 to TRBJ2-7; no clear D. Germline CDR1 is SGHTS and CDR2 is YDEGEE. V was shortened by 5 bases and J by 2 bases, with 11 bases between the two germline ends. This CDR3 is 13 amino acids long. CDR3 sequence (DNA): TGTGCCAGCAGTACTACCGGGCCCTACGAGCAGTACTTC. Its translation: CASSTTGPYEQYF. Combining the CDR3 with reference TRBV5-8 and TRBJ2-7 gives the whole variable domain EAGVTQSPTHLIKTRGQQATLRCSPISGHTSVYWYQQALGLGLQFLLWYDEGEERNRGNFPPRFSGRQFPNYSSELNVNALELEDSALYLCASSTTGPYEQYFGPGTRLTVT.

The rearrangement uses TRBV6-4 and TRBJ2-1; 10 bases match TRBD2. Germline lookup yields CDR1 MRHNA and CDR2 SNTAGT. The CDR3 spans 16 residues. J gave up 7 bases and V 0 bases, and 6 bases lay outside the gene matches. The CDR3 DNA reads TGTGCCAGCAGTGACTCCTCGGGACTAGCGTCTAATGAGCAGTTCTTC. Translation: CASSDSSGLASNEQFF.

V is TRBV7-9 and J is TRBJ1-4; D is unclear. Trimming removed 9 bases from V and 0 bases from J, with 11 bases in between. The CDR3 spans 14 residues. From germline, CDR1 is SEHNR and CDR2 FQNEAQ (reference sequence). The CDR3 DNA follows: TGTGCCAGTCATCAGGCAACAACTAATGAAAAACTGTTTTTT. This encodes CASHQATTNEKLFF.

The chain links TRBV27 to TRBJ2-5; D ambiguous. The CDR3 is made up of 12 amino acids. Germline values: CDR1 MNHEY, CDR2 SMNVEV (reference sequence). V gave up 8 bases and J gave up 7 bases, with 14 bases separating them. The DNA for the CDR3 is TGTGCCAGCTTCGACGGGTTCGGGACCCAGTACTTC. This codes for CASFDGFGTQYF.

This clone has more than one count but fewer than ten. The chain employs TRBV6-4 and TRBJ1-2, with 9 bases fitting TRBD1. Looked up from germline, CDR1 is MRHNA and CDR2 is SNTAGT. V dropped 7 bases and J dropped 2; count of bases not matched to a gene: 5. The CDR3 extends over 14 amino acids. Here the CDR3 DNA reads TGTGCCAGCACTCCCACAGGGGGCAACTATGGCTACACCTTC. Its protein is CASTPTGGNYGYTF.

This clone was found once. J is TRBJ1-2 and V is TRBV7-9; D call uncertain. This CDR3 is built from 13 residues. From germline, CDR1 is SEHNR and CDR2 FQNEAQ (reference sequence). The germline V and J ends were trimmed by 0 bases and 4 bases, with 6 bases remaining between them. DNA for the CDR3: TGTGCCAGCAGCTTAGCGCTAGGCTATGGCTACACCTTC. Amino acids: CASSLALGYGYTF.

This clone was seen once. The chain couples TRBV30 to TRBJ2-2; 8 nucleotides line up with TRBD2. This CDR3 region has 16 residues. The V and J ends lost 4 bases and 0 bases, in that order; junction bases with no gene match: 7. Germline V gene lookup returns CDR1 GTSNPN and CDR2 SVGIG (reference sequence). CDR3 sequence (DNA): TGTGCCTGGACGACCCGGGGGGGCTCGAACACCGGGGAGCTGTTTTTT. This codes for CAWTTRGGSNTGELFF. The entire variable domain, with the rest obtained from reference TRBV30 and TRBJ2-2, is as follows: SQTIHQWPATLVQPVGSPLSLECTVEGTSNPNLYWYRQAAGRGLQLLFYSVGIGQISSEVPQNLSASRPQDRQFILSSKKLLLSDSGFYLCAWTTRGGSNTGELFFGEGSRLTVL.

This clone was seen only once. The V and J genes are TRBV28 and TRBJ1-2, with 9 bases matching TRBD1. The J segment lost 4 bases and the V segment lost 5 bases, leaving 8 bases of the junction unmatched. CDR3 size: 15 residues. CDR1 is MDHEN and CDR2 is SYDVKM in the germline V gene. CDR3 amino acids: CASSLYTGGGYGYTF. CDR3 DNA: TGTGCCAGCAGTCTCTACACAGGGGGCGGCTATGGCTACACCTTC.

This clone is a singleton in its sample. J is TRBJ2-5 and V is TRBV11-2; 8 bases line up with TRBD1. There are 13 residues in the CDR3. The ends lost 4 bases at V and 4 bases at J; junction bases unmatched: 2. Germline V gene sequence: CDR1 SGHAT, CDR2 FQNNGV. The CDR3 nucleotides read TGTGCCAGCAGCTCAGGACAGGGAGAGACCCAGTACTTC. Its translation: CASSSGQGETQYF.

This sequence joins TRBV9 and TRBJ2-3; 10 nucleotides align to TRBD2. Unmatched junction bases numbered 4, after V lost 0 bases and J lost 0 bases. The CDR3 consists of 17 residues. Germline loops: CDR1 SGDLS, CDR2 YYNGEE. The CDR3 here is CASSVGGSGRSTDTQYF. DNA for the CDR3: TGTGCCAGCAGCGTAGGTGGTAGCGGGAGGAGCACAGATACGCAGTATTTT.

The rearrangement uses TRBV6-4 and TRBJ1-4; D unresolved. Per the germline V gene, CDR1 is MRHNA and CDR2 is SNTAGT. The CDR3 covers 18 residues. V dropped 5 bases and J dropped 8 bases, with 27 bases sitting between them. CDR3 in amino acids: CASSSTLVQSPFREKLFF. As DNA, the CDR3 is TGTGCCAGCAGTTCCACACTCGTGCAGAGCCCCTTTAGGGAAAAACTGTTTTTT.

This rearrangement joins TRBV5-1 to TRBJ1-4, with D unclear. In germline, CDR1 is SGHRS, CDR2 YFSETQ. Trimming removed 0 bases at V and 4 bases at J, with 7 bases between. The CDR3 length is 14 residues. The CDR3 DNA is TGCGCCAGCAGCTTGGACGGTCGTAATGAAAAACTGTTTTTT. Amino acids: CASSLDGRNEKLFF. Using reference TRBV5-1 and TRBJ1-4 for the parts outside the CDR3, the full variable domain is KAGVTQTPRYLIKTRGQQVTLSCSPISGHRSVSWYQQTPGQGLQFLFEYFSETQRNKGNFPGRFSGRQFSNSRSEMNVSTLELGDSALYLCASSLDGRNEKLFFGSGTQLSVL.

This clone was picked up a small number of times. The gene calls are TRBV5-4 and TRBJ2-1; D tentatively reads TRBD1 or TRBD2 (6 bases each). Germline lookup yields CDR1 SGHNT and CDR2 YYREEE (reference sequence). V was pared by 0 bases and J by 8 bases, with 18 bases between. This CDR3 spans 16 amino acids. The CDR3 DNA reads as TGTGCCAGCAGCTTGGCGCGAGGAGGGGGATTCTATGAGCAGTTCTTC. Amino acid sequence: CASSLARGGGFYEQFF.

The rearrangement joins TRBV28 to TRBJ2-5; D may be TRBD2 (6 bases). Trimming removed 2 bases from V and 4 bases from J, with 14 bases in between. Germline lookup yields CDR1 MDHEN and CDR2 SYDVKM. The CDR3 extends over 15 amino acids. The CDR3 protein is CASSLIGGTGETQYF. The DNA of the CDR3 is TGTGCCAGCAGTTTAATCGGGGGAACGGGAGAGACCCAGTACTTC. The variable domain in full, with the rest retrieved from reference TRBV28 and TRBJ2-5, is DVKVTQSSRYLVKRTGEKVFLECVQDMDHENMFWYRQDPGLGLRLIYFSYDVKMKEKGDIPEGYSVSREKKERFSLILESASTNQTSMYLCASSLIGGTGETQYFGPGTRLLVL.

The chain employs TRBV10-3 and TRBJ1-1; the match to TRBD1 covers 9 bases. Germline V gene data show CDR1 as ENHRY and CDR2 as SYGVKD. V shed 8 bases, J shed 6 bases, and the junction held 10 bases outside the gene matches. This CDR3 is 14 amino acids long. The CDR3 sequence is CAIGNTGGRSEAFF. The CDR3 DNA sequence: TGTGCCATCGGAAATACAGGGGGCAGGTCTGAAGCTTTCTTT.

This chain links TRBV27 with TRBJ2-1; weak D call: TRBD1 (6 bases). The CDR3 runs 13 residues. Trimming pared 2 bases from V and 5 bases from J, leaving 7 bases between. Germline CDR1 and CDR2: MNHEY and SMNVEV (reference sequence). CDR3 coding DNA: TGTGCCAGCAGTTTAGGGGGCCACAATGAGCAGTTCTTC. As protein: CASSLGGHNEQFF.

A single count supports this clone. This chain joins TRBV25-1 and TRBJ2-1; 15 bases line up with TRBD2. The germline gives CDR1 MGHDK, CDR2 SYGVNS. This CDR3 has 16 amino acids. V was clipped by 3 bases and J by 8 bases; unmatched bases: 5. The CDR3 DNA follows: TGTGCCAGCAGTGATGGGACTAGCGGGAGGAAATATGAGCAGTTCTTC. Translation gives CASSDGTSGRKYEQFF.

This clone came up once. The chain uses TRBV15 and TRBJ2-3; the D gene is possibly TRBD1 (5 bases). Trimming removed 0 bases at V and 6 bases at J, with 7 bases between. The CDR3 totals 13 residues. Germline V CDR1 and CDR2: LNHNV, YYDKDF (reference sequence). The chain's CDR3 is CATSREGRDTQYF. The CDR3, as DNA: TGTGCCACCAGCAGAGAGGGGCGGGATACGCAGTATTTT.